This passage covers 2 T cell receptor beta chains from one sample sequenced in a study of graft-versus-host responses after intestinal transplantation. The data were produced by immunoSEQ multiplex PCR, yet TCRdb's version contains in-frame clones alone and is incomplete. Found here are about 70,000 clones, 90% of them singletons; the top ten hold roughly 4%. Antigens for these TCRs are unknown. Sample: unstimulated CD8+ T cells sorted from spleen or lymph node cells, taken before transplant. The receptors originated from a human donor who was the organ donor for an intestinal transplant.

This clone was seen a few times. DNA of the CDR3: TGTGCCAGCAGCCCCTATGGACAGTACGAGCAGTACGTC. Protein product: CASSPYGQYEQYV. The chain recombines TRBV13 with TRBJ2-7; TRBD1 might be the D (6 bases). This CDR3 spans 13 amino acids. CDR1 is PRHDT and CDR2 is FYEKMQ in the germline V gene (reference sequence). V was cut by 5 bases and J by 4 bases, with 12 bases left in between.

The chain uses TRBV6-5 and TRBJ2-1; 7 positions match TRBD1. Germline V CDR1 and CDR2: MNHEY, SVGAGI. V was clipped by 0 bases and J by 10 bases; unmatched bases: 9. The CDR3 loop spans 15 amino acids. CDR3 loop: CASSYSSGTALEQFF. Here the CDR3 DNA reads TGTGCCAGCAGTTACTCATCCGGGACAGCCTTGGAGCAGTTCTTC.